Each of the 30 T cell receptor beta chains below was sequenced from the same sample in a study of T cell responses to AZD1222 COVID-19 vaccine. Sequencing was performed with immunoSEQ multiplex PCR; in TCRdb, only in-frame clones are kept and a portion is missing. The profile shows about 120,000 clones, about 90% of them singletons. Sequences were derived from peripheral blood, sampled on day 0 of AZD1222 vaccination. Receptor source: an adult in good health.

The V call is TRBV21-1, the J call TRBJ1-1. TRBV21-1 is tagged as a pseudogene. CDR3 length equals 17 residues. For the CDR3, the DNA is TGTGCCAGCAGTCCCCAAAGGGCCCGGGCCCTGAACACTGAAGCTTTCTTT. Translated, it gives CASSPQRARALNTEAFF.

About this clone itself: The sample has other DNA sequences that encode this CDR3 too. The rearrangement links TRBV30 to TRBJ1-3; D unresolved. This CDR3 contains 12 residues. Trimming pared 3 bases from V and 4 bases from J, leaving 7 bases between. Per germline, CDR1 GTSNPN and CDR2 SVGIG (reference sequence). The CDR3 is CAWSSSGNTIYF. The DNA of the CDR3 is TGTGCCTGGAGCTCATCAGGAAACACCATATATTTT.

The chain couples TRBV19 to TRBJ2-3, with D possibly matching TRBD2 (5 bases). CDR3 length: 14 amino acids. The V gene's germline CDR1 is LNHDA and CDR2 SQIVND (reference sequence). The V end lost 1 base, the J end lost 9 bases, and 14 bases lay between the germline ends. CDR3 sequence: CASSIGASGLTQYF. CDR3 bases: TGTGCCAGTAGTATAGGGGCTTCGGGGTTGACGCAGTATTTT.

The genes are TRBV7-9 and TRBJ2-7, with D perhaps given as TRBD1 or TRBD2 (5 bases each). The germline gives CDR1 SEHNR, CDR2 FQNEAQ (reference sequence). CDR3 size: 15 residues. Trimming removed 1 base at V and 7 bases at J, with 17 bases between. The CDR3 DNA follows: TGTGCCAGCAGCTTAGGACACCGGGACGTGGGGGAGCAGTACTTC. It is translated as CASSLGHRDVGEQYF. The entire variable domain, with the rest obtained from reference TRBV7-9 and TRBJ2-7, is as follows: DTGVSQNPRHKITKRGQNVTFRCDPISEHNRLYWYRQTLGQGPEFLTYFQNEAQLEKSRLLSDRFSAERPKGSFSTLEIQRTEQGDSAMYLCASSLGHRDVGEQYFGPGTRLTVT.

The rearrangement joins TRBV10-3 to TRBJ1-3; 7 bases align to TRBD1. V dropped 0 bases and J dropped 4; count of bases not matched to a gene: 3. From germline, CDR1 is ENHRY and CDR2 SYGVKD. CDR3 length: 15 amino acids. The CDR3 loop is CAISESTGLGNTIYF. The CDR3 DNA sequence: TGTGCCATCAGTGAGTCGACAGGGTTGGGAAACACCATATATTTT.

The gene calls are TRBV6-6 and TRBJ1-5; D ambiguous. This CDR3 region has 14 residues. V gave up 2 bases and J gave up 4 bases, with 9 bases separating them. Germline-derived CDR1 and CDR2 are MNHNY and SVGAGI (reference sequence). CDR3 nucleotides: TGTGCCAGCAGTTACAGCGGATCAAATCAGCCCCAGCATTTT. This translates into CASSYSGSNQPQHF.

V gene TRBV5-1 combines with J gene TRBJ2-4; TRBD1 might be the D (5 bases). V was trimmed by 2 bases and J by 4 bases, leaving 7 bases between them. The germline CDR1 and CDR2 sequences are SGHRS and YFSETQ. The CDR3 is made up of 13 amino acids. CDR3 region: CASSFQGKNIQYF. The CDR3 DNA is TGCGCCAGCAGCTTTCAGGGAAAAAACATTCAGTACTTC.

This clone was detected once. The genes are TRBV19 and TRBJ2-1; possibly TRBD2 for D (5 bases). The CDR3 runs 14 residues. Trimming left V 4 bases short and J 10 bases short, with 17 bases between. Germline values: CDR1 LNHDA, CDR2 SQIVND (reference sequence). The CDR3 is CASSKNRGEGEQFF. The CDR3 nucleotides are TGTGCCAGTAGTAAGAATCGGGGAGAGGGCGAGCAGTTCTTC.

The chain recombines TRBV10-2 with TRBJ1-1; 9 bases are shared with TRBD1. This CDR3 region has 13 residues. V lost 0 bases and J lost 11; bases outside the gene matches: 4. Germline assignment: CDR1 WSHSY and CDR2 SAAADI. CDR3 loop: CASSESRTGEAFF. The CDR3 bases are TGCGCCAGCAGTGAGTCGCGGACAGGGGAGGCTTTCTTT.

The V and J genes are TRBV3-1 (or the pseudogene TRBV3-2) and TRBJ1-1; 9 bases fit TRBD1. Germline assignment: CDR1 LGHDT and CDR2 YNNKEL (reference sequence). The CDR3 contains 14 residues. The junction had 11 bases not matched to a gene; V was cut back by 7 bases and J by 8 bases. The DNA for the CDR3 is TGTGCCAGCACCCTTGGGACAGGGCGCGTAGAAGCTTTCTTT. Its translation is CASTLGTGRVEAFF.

The chain combines TRBV19 with TRBJ2-2, with TRBD2 matching 11 bases. V gave up 6 bases and J gave up 5 bases; unmatched junction bases: 8. Germline values: CDR1 LNHDA, CDR2 SQIVND (reference sequence). The CDR3 has 16 residues. CDR3 bases: TGTGCCAGTAGATTTAGCGGGAGGGCCGGGACCGGGGAGCTGTTTTTT. It translates to CASRFSGRAGTGELFF.

The rearrangement links TRBV5-1 to TRBJ1-3; D perhaps matches TRBD1 (5 bases). Trimming pared 4 bases from V and 0 bases from J, leaving 11 bases between. This CDR3 is 15 amino acids long. Germline V lookup: CDR1 SGHRS, CDR2 YFSETQ. Here the CDR3 DNA reads TGCGCCAGCAGCCCGGGGGGGACCTCTGGAAACACCATATATTTT. Amino acids: CASSPGGTSGNTIYF.

The V call is TRBV7-9, the J call TRBJ1-2; TRBD1 matches at 9 bases. Germline V gives CDR1 SEHNR, CDR2 FQNEAQ (reference sequence). CDR3 length: 17 amino acids. J lost 6 bases, V lost 0 bases, and 11 bases had no gene match. This CDR3 reads CASSLAGTGRYKNGYTF. DNA for the CDR3: TGTGCCAGCAGCTTAGCGGGGACAGGGCGGTATAAGAATGGCTACACCTTC.

This sequence joins TRBV6-2 or TRBV6-3 and TRBJ1-2; D may be TRBD1 (5 bases). Germline V lookup: CDR1 MNHEY, CDR2 SVGEGT. CDR3 length equals 12 residues. Trimming left V 5 bases short and J 4 bases short, with 8 bases between. CDR3 amino acids: CASSRDVYGYTF. In DNA, the CDR3 is TGTGCCAGCAGTCGGGACGTCTATGGCTACACCTTC.

V gene TRBV27 combines with J gene TRBJ2-6; TRBD1 matches 7 bases. The CDR3 consists of 18 residues. Germline-derived CDR1 and CDR2 are MNHEY and SMNVEV (reference sequence). The trim removed 3 bases at V and 3 bases at J, leaving 11 bases unmatched. In DNA, the CDR3 is TGTGCCAGCAGTTTGGGGGCCCATACAGGGGTTGGGGCCAACGTCCTGACTTTC. Translating gives CASSLGAHTGVGANVLTF.

The chain couples TRBV4-1 to TRBJ1-4, with D possibly being TRBD1 (6 bases). The V gene's germline CDR1 is MGHRA and CDR2 YSYEKL. V lost 4 bases to trimming and J lost 3 bases, with 18 bases between them. The CDR3 extends over 17 amino acids. For the CDR3, the DNA is TGCGCCAGCAGCCGAAATGGTCAGGGGAAGGCTAATGAAAAACTGTTTTTT. This translates into CASSRNGQGKANEKLFF.

Note on this clone: One end of the junction fails to match germline, which may point to a read error. The chain uses TRBV12-3 or TRBV12-4 and TRBJ2-1, with 8 bases matching TRBD1. CDR3 length: 13 amino acids. The CDR3 loop reads CASSPRESGGVLF. In DNA, the CDR3 is TGTGCCAGCAGCCCAAGGGAGTCAGGGGGCGTGCTCTTC.

The V gene is TRBV7-2, the J gene TRBJ1-6, with unresolved D. CDR1 is SGHTA and CDR2 is FQGNSA in the germline V gene. V lost 2 bases, J lost 7 bases, and 6 bases lay in between. The CDR3 length is 13 residues. The chain's CDR3 is CASSLYRNSPLHF. CDR3 bases: TGTGCCAGCAGCTTATACAGAAATTCACCCCTCCACTTT.

This clone was recorded once. The CDR3 nucleotides are TGTGCCTGGAGCCTAAGGGGAGGTAACACTGAAGCTTTCTTT. Its translation: CAWSLRGGNTEAFF. The V and J genes are TRBV30 and TRBJ1-1; weak D call: TRBD1 (5 bases). CDR1 is GTSNPN, CDR2 SVGIG, per germline (reference sequence). Trimming removed 3 bases from V and 2 bases from J, with 13 bases in between. The CDR3 covers 14 residues.

The chain carries TRBV28 and TRBJ2-1, with 8 bases that match TRBD2. The germline V gene has CDR1 MDHEN and CDR2 SYDVKM. V lost 5 bases to trimming and J lost 1 base; unmatched junction nucleotides: 7. The CDR3 is 16 amino acids. In nucleotides, the CDR3 is TGTGCCAGCAGTACCGCTATAGCGGGGTCCTACAATGAGCAGTTCTTC. Translated: CASSTAIAGSYNEQFF.

This chain uses TRBV11-1 with TRBJ2-2, with 14 positions matching TRBD2. Germline CDR1 reads SGHAT; CDR2 reads FQDESV (reference sequence). The CDR3 loop spans 16 amino acids. V gave up 5 bases and J gave up 6 bases; unmatched junction bases: 5. The CDR3 sequence is CASSTGLAGDAGELFF. In DNA form, the CDR3 reads TGTGCCAGCAGCACGGGACTAGCGGGGGATGCCGGGGAGCTGTTTTTT. The variable domain in full, with the rest retrieved from reference TRBV11-1 and TRBJ2-2, is EAEVAQSPRYKITEKSQAVAFWCDPISGHATLYWYRQILGQGPELLVQFQDESVVDDSQLPKDRFSAERLKGVDSTLKIQPAELGDSAMYLCASSTGLAGDAGELFFGEGSRLTVL.

The chain joins TRBV5-6 to TRBJ2-7; 12 bases agree with TRBD2. V lost 4 bases, J lost 2 bases, and 7 bases stayed unmatched. This CDR3 is built from 16 residues. Germline CDR1 and CDR2: SGHDT and YYEEEE. DNA of the CDR3: TGTGCCAGCAGCCTAAGGACTAGCGGGAAGACCTACGAGCAGTACTTC. Its protein product is CASSLRTSGKTYEQYF.

The chain combines TRBV5-1 with TRBJ1-2; D is perhaps TRBD1 (6 bases). The germline V gene has CDR1 SGHRS and CDR2 YFSETQ. Trimming pared 4 bases from V and 4 bases from J, leaving 14 bases between. This CDR3 contains 14 residues. The CDR3 region has the DNA TGCGCCAGCAGCCCCACCGGGACAACCTATGGCTACACCTTC. As protein: CASSPTGTTYGYTF.

This clone was seen once. This rearrangement joins TRBV6-5 to TRBJ2-7; tentatively, D is TRBD1 (6 bases). CDR3 length equals 16 residues. V was clipped by 1 base and J by 2 bases, with 15 bases between them. Germline CDR1 is MNHEY and CDR2 is SVGAGI. Here the CDR3 reads CASSYFGQWGTYEQYF. In DNA, the CDR3 is TGTGCCAGCAGTTACTTCGGACAGTGGGGGACCTACGAGCAGTACTTC.

The chain employs TRBV6-2 or TRBV6-3 and TRBJ1-1; 7 bases are shared with TRBD1. The length of the CDR3 is 15 residues. The ends lost 2 bases at V and 4 bases at J; junction bases unmatched: 7. In germline, CDR1 is MNHEY, CDR2 SVGEGT. The CDR3 region has the DNA TGTGCCAGCAGTTACAGGGGGCAGAGGGGCACTGAAGCTTTCTTT. Translated: CASSYRGQRGTEAFF.

This sequence joins TRBV4-3 and TRBJ1-1, with 7 bases that match TRBD1. Trimming at V came to 0 bases and at J to 3 bases, leaving 4 bases not matched to a gene. This CDR3 spans 15 amino acids. CDR1 and CDR2 from the germline V gene are LGHNA and YSLEER. The CDR3 coding sequence is TGCGCCAGCAGCCAAGATTCAGGGGGAGACACTGAAGCTTTCTTT. Amino acid sequence: CASSQDSGGDTEAFF.

The chain is built from TRBV3-1 (or the pseudogene TRBV3-2) and TRBJ1-1; D unclear. The V gene lost 1 base and the J gene lost 5 bases, with 2 bases spanning the gap. The germline V gene encodes CDR1 LGHDT and CDR2 YNNKEL (reference sequence). The CDR3 loop spans 11 amino acids. Here the CDR3 reads CASSQGTEAFF. In nucleotides, the CDR3 is TGTGCCAGCAGCCAAGGGACTGAAGCTTTCTTT.

The chain is built from TRBV5-6 and TRBJ1-3; D gene unclear. The CDR3 is 15 amino acids. Trimming removed 1 base at V and 0 bases at J, with 8 bases between. Germline V gives CDR1 SGHDT, CDR2 YYEEEE. CDR3 in DNA: TGTGCCAGCAGCTTGTTTGGTGGCTCTGGAAACACCATATATTTT. This encodes CASSLFGGSGNTIYF.

V usage is TRBV9 and J usage is TRBJ2-7; perhaps TRBD1 as D (5 bases). CDR3 length equals 14 residues. Germline values: CDR1 SGDLS, CDR2 YYNGEE. Trimming pared 2 bases from V and 0 bases from J, leaving 9 bases between. The CDR3 DNA follows: TGTGCCAGCAGCGTCGACAGTGCCTCCTACGAGCAGTACTTC. Amino acid sequence: CASSVDSASYEQYF.

The chain carries TRBV18 and TRBJ1-1, with 9 positions matching TRBD1. V lost 5 bases and J lost 1; bases outside the gene matches: 2. Per the germline V gene, CDR1 is KGHSH and CDR2 is LQKENI. CDR3 length: 14 residues. The CDR3 spells CASSMTGGNTEAFF. CDR3 nucleotides: TGTGCCAGCTCAATGACAGGGGGGAACACTGAAGCTTTCTTT.